The 28 T cell receptor beta chains given below trace back to one sample, sequenced in a study of shared clonotypes between healthy human individuals. Using immunoSEQ multiplex PCR, the repertoire was profiled, and TCRdb retains in-frame clones only, with some absent. The table includes about 1.5 million clones, approximately 98% detected once. Sequencing was done on a sample of naive CD4+ T cells sorted from blood. Described subset: CD45RA+ positively selected. The receptors were sampled from a man in his thirties or forties in good health.

The chain couples TRBV7-9 to TRBJ2-1; D not certain. Trimming stripped 0 bases from V and 12 bases from J, with 15 bases between. Per the germline V gene, CDR1 is SEHNR and CDR2 is FQNEAQ (reference sequence). CDR3 length: 14 residues. The DNA for the CDR3 is TGTGCCAGCAGCTTAGCTGCCAGTGCAATCGGGCAGTTCTTC. Translated, it gives CASSLAASAIGQFF.

The chain couples TRBV7-8 to TRBJ2-7, with 9 bases identical to TRBD1. V was clipped by 5 bases and J by 2 bases; unmatched bases: 7. Germline CDR1 and CDR2: SGHVS and FQNEAQ. The CDR3 is made up of 15 amino acids. Here the CDR3 DNA reads TGTGCCAGCAGCGCCCGGGACAGGGTGACCTACGAGCAGTACTTC. This encodes CASSARDRVTYEQYF.

This chain connects TRBV18 to TRBJ2-7; 9 bases are shared with TRBD1. Germline CDR1 reads KGHSH; CDR2 reads LQKENI. J gave up 7 bases and V 3 bases, and 7 bases lay outside the gene matches. The CDR3 sequence is 14 residues long. This chain's CDR3 is CASSPGQGTLEQYF. The CDR3 DNA reads TGTGCCAGCTCACCGGGACAGGGAACGTTAGAGCAGTACTTC.

The chain links TRBV9 to TRBJ2-2; 7 nucleotides agree with TRBD2. CDR3 size: 16 residues. Germline-derived CDR1 and CDR2 are SGDLS and YYNGEE. V dropped 5 bases and J dropped 6; count of bases not matched to a gene: 13. The CDR3 here is CASSYAQPGGSGELFF. The CDR3 DNA sequence: TGTGCCAGCAGTTATGCGCAGCCCGGGGGGTCCGGGGAGCTGTTTTTT.

The chain employs TRBV10-3 and TRBJ2-1, with D possibly TRBD2 on 5 matching bases. V dropped 10 bases and J dropped 2 bases, with 12 bases sitting between them. The germline CDR1 and CDR2 sequences are ENHRY and SYGVKD. The CDR3 consists of 13 residues. DNA for the CDR3: TGTGCCACTCGAGCGGTTACCTACAATGAGCAGTTCTTC. This sequence encodes CATRAVTYNEQFF.

The CDR3 DNA follows: TGTGCCAGCAGTTCACAGGGGACCCCGATCCGGGAGCTGTTTTTT. Translation gives CASSSQGTPIRELFF. The rearrangement uses TRBV6-5 and TRBJ2-2; 7 nucleotides agree with TRBD1. V trimming: 4 bases; J trimming: 9 bases; junction bases outside the gene matches: 11. The length of the CDR3 is 15 residues. Germline assignment: CDR1 MNHEY and CDR2 SVGAGI.

This chain connects TRBV18 to TRBJ2-7, with a possible D match to TRBD1 (5 bases). Trimming took 6 bases from V and 6 from J, leaving 12 bases between them. Per germline, CDR1 KGHSH and CDR2 LQKENI. This CDR3 contains 12 residues. CDR3: CASSLDRGEQYF. The CDR3 nucleotides read TGTGCCAGCTCCCTAGACAGAGGCGAGCAGTACTTC. The full variable domain, rest sourced from reference TRBV18 and TRBJ2-7, is NAGVMQNPRHLVRRRGQEARLRCSPMKGHSHVYWYRQLPEEGLKFMVYLQKENIIDESGMPKERFSAEFPKEGPSILRIQQVVRGDSAAYFCASSLDRGEQYFGPGTRLTVT.

In this sample, this clone turned up once. The chain uses TRBV7-6 and TRBJ2-7, with a weak D call TRBD2 (6 bases). Germline V gene sequence: CDR1 SGHVS, CDR2 FNYEAQ. V was shortened by 5 bases and J by 1 base, with 12 bases between the two germline ends. The CDR3 totals 14 residues. The CDR3 DNA sequence: TGTGCCAGCAGCCGTGAGGCGGGGTCCTACGAGCAGTACTTC. The encoded protein is CASSREAGSYEQYF. Full variable domain (remainder filled in from reference TRBV7-6 and TRBJ2-7): GAGVSQSPRYKVTKRGQDVALRCDPISGHVSLYWYRQALGQGPEFLTYFNYEAQQDKSGLPNDRFSAERPEGSISTLTIQRTEQRDSAMYRCASSREAGSYEQYFGPGTRLTVT.

V usage is TRBV23-1 and J usage is TRBJ2-7; TRBD1 is a possible D gene (5 bases). TRBV23-1 is an ORF, with its function uncertain. V was cut by 8 bases and J by 3 bases, with 20 bases left in between. This CDR3 region has 15 residues. CDR3 amino acids: CASGVVGHGDYEQYF. The CDR3 DNA sequence: TGCGCCAGCGGAGTCGTCGGACACGGCGACTACGAGCAGTACTTC.

This chain uses TRBV7-8 with TRBJ2-3, with 7 bases fitting TRBD2. J was trimmed by 2 bases and V by 5 bases; bases with no gene match: 10. The CDR3 has 16 amino acids. Germline values: CDR1 SGHVS, CDR2 FQNEAQ. The CDR3 nucleotides read TGTGCCAGCAGCCCGTTTGGTCTAGCGGACACAGATACGCAGTATTTT. It yields the protein CASSPFGLADTDTQYF.

The rearrangement links TRBV5-6 to TRBJ2-3; no clear D gene. Germline CDR1 SGHDT, CDR2 YYEEEE. V was shortened by 4 bases and J by 2 bases, with 14 bases between the two germline ends. The CDR3 totals 15 residues. The chain's CDR3 is CASSLPWAPTDTQYF. In DNA, the CDR3 is TGTGCCAGCAGCCTCCCATGGGCCCCCACAGATACGCAGTATTTT.

With respect to this clone: Within the sample, other DNA sequences also encode this same CDR3. The chain couples TRBV5-1 to TRBJ1-1, with 7 nucleotides matching TRBD1. V lost 0 bases, J lost 0 bases, and 2 bases stayed unmatched. The CDR3 length is 15 residues. Germline V lookup: CDR1 SGHRS, CDR2 YFSETQ. Here the CDR3 DNA reads TGCGCCAGCAGCTTGGGACAGGGAATGAACACTGAAGCTTTCTTT. It yields the protein CASSLGQGMNTEAFF.

The chain is built from TRBV6-5 and TRBJ2-3; maybe TRBD2 (5 bases). The germline CDR1 and CDR2 sequences are MNHEY and SVGAGI. The CDR3 contains 14 residues. V dropped 6 bases and J dropped 7 bases, with 17 bases sitting between them. CDR3 sequence (DNA): TGTGCCAGCAGCGTCCGGAGGTTGGCTTATACGCAGTATTTT. Its translation is CASSVRRLAYTQYF.

This clone was recorded only once. The chain joins TRBV29-1 to TRBJ1-4; tentative D call: TRBD1 (6 bases). Trimming pared 6 bases from V and 0 bases from J, leaving 11 bases between. CDR3 length equals 14 residues. Germline CDR1 SQVTM, CDR2 ANQGSEA. The CDR3 sequence: CSVVNRATNEKLFF. The CDR3 DNA is TGCAGCGTAGTTAACAGGGCAACTAATGAAAAACTGTTTTTT.

The CDR3: CASSESISRGTEAFF. CDR3 nucleotides: TGCGCCAGCAGTGAGTCAATAAGCAGGGGCACTGAAGCTTTCTTT. J is TRBJ1-1 and V is TRBV10-1; perhaps TRBD1 as D (6 bases). V lost 0 bases and J 4 bases, leaving 12 bases between the germline ends. Per germline, CDR1 WNHNN and CDR2 SYGVQD (reference sequence). The CDR3 is made up of 15 amino acids.

The chain combines TRBV7-8 with TRBJ2-6; tentatively, D is TRBD1 (5 bases). The CDR3 has 17 residues. Trimming cost V 5 bases and J 0 bases, with 14 bases left between them. Per germline, CDR1 SGHVS and CDR2 FQNEAQ. The CDR3 sequence is CASSPGRTYSGANVLTF. DNA for the CDR3: TGTGCCAGCAGCCCCGGACGGACATACTCTGGGGCCAACGTCCTGACTTTC.

J is TRBJ1-3 and V is TRBV18; D is unresolved. V lost 2 bases to trimming and J lost 0 bases, with 5 bases between them. The CDR3 consists of 14 residues. Germline V gene sequence: CDR1 KGHSH, CDR2 LQKENI. The CDR3 sequence is CASSPKDSGNTIYF. Written as DNA, the CDR3 is TGTGCCAGCTCACCAAAAGACTCTGGAAACACCATATATTTT.

The chain has TRBV9 and TRBJ2-1, with TRBD2 as a possible D gene (5 bases). This CDR3 spans 15 amino acids. CDR1 is SGDLS, CDR2 YYNGEE, per germline. Between the trimmed V and J ends, which lost 0 bases and 9 bases, there was a span of 16 bases. The CDR3 sequence: CASSVAARAGGEQFF. The CDR3 region has the DNA TGTGCCAGCAGCGTAGCCGCGCGGGCCGGAGGTGAGCAGTTCTTC.

The genes are TRBV6-4 and TRBJ2-5; no clear D gene. The V and J ends lost 2 bases and 2 bases respectively, with 15 bases between them. This CDR3 spans 16 amino acids. Germline V gene data show CDR1 as MRHNA and CDR2 as SNTAGT. The CDR3 loop is CASSDGGPDVQETQYF. CDR3 DNA: TGTGCCAGCAGTGACGGCGGACCAGACGTACAAGAGACCCAGTACTTC.

The chain couples TRBV10-3 to TRBJ2-1; 9 bases agree with TRBD1. Germline values: CDR1 ENHRY, CDR2 SYGVKD. The length of the CDR3 is 15 residues. V shed 3 bases, J shed 5 bases, and the junction held 5 bases outside the gene matches. For the CDR3, the DNA is TGTGCCATCAGTGAACCCGGGACAGGGCACAATGAGCAGTTCTTC. This gives the protein CAISEPGTGHNEQFF.

The J gene is TRBJ2-7, the V gene TRBV13, with a tentative D call TRBD2 (5 bases). The CDR3 length is 14 residues. With 1 base removed from V and 0 bases from J, the gap between germline ends came to 7 bases. Germline V gene sequence: CDR1 PRHDT, CDR2 FYEKMQ (reference sequence). As DNA, the CDR3 is TGTGCCAGCAGCTTAGAGCGGTTCTCCTACGAGCAGTACTTC. It specifies CASSLERFSYEQYF.

The chain links TRBV10-3 to TRBJ2-1; 10 positions match TRBD2. The CDR3 has 19 amino acids. The trim removed 8 bases at V and 0 bases at J, leaving 16 bases unmatched. Germline V lookup: CDR1 ENHRY, CDR2 SYGVKD. The CDR3: CAIGGGLAGAQSSYNEQFF. As DNA, the CDR3 is TGTGCCATCGGCGGAGGGCTAGCGGGAGCCCAGAGCTCCTACAATGAGCAGTTCTTC.

CDR3 DNA sequence: TGTGCCAGCGGGAGACGCGCTGGGTACAATGAGCAGTTCTTC. Protein sequence: CASGRRAGYNEQFF. The chain recombines TRBV2 with TRBJ2-1; a weak D match, TRBD2 (5 bases). Germline lookup yields CDR1 SNHLY and CDR2 FYNNEI. There are 14 residues in the CDR3. V lost 8 bases and J 4 bases, leaving 15 bases between the germline ends.

V usage is TRBV6-5 and J usage is TRBJ2-2; no clear D gene. The CDR3 covers 14 residues. Germline CDR1 and CDR2: MNHEY and SVGAGI. Trimming took 4 bases from V and 1 from J, leaving 7 bases between them. In nucleotides, the CDR3 is TGTGCCAGCAGTTGGCGTAGGAACACCGGGGAGCTGTTTTTT. This gives the protein CASSWRRNTGELFF.

This CDR3 reads CASSTVGPSGNTIYF. CDR3 bases: TGCGCCAGCAGCACGGTGGGACCCTCTGGAAACACCATATATTTT. J is TRBJ1-3 and V is TRBV5-1; tentatively, D is TRBD1 (5 bases). In germline, CDR1 is SGHRS, CDR2 YFSETQ. The CDR3 is 15 residues long. V lost 4 bases and J lost 0, with 11 bases in between.

Regarding this clone: The same CDR3 also results from other DNA sequences found in this sample. This chain joins TRBV21-1 and TRBJ2-5. TRBV21-1 is a known pseudogene. This CDR3 contains 11 residues. This CDR3 is CASSKGETQYF. CDR3 DNA sequence: TGTGCCAGCAGCAAAGGGGAGACCCAGTACTTC.

This clone was counted a single time. The chain couples TRBV4-3 to TRBJ2-5, with D possibly TRBD2 on 6 matching bases. V gave up 6 bases and J gave up 5 bases, with 13 bases separating them. The CDR3 is 13 residues long. Germline V gene lookup returns CDR1 LGHNA and CDR2 YSLEER. The CDR3 nucleotides read TGCGCCAGCAGTCAGGGACTCGGCGAGACCCAGTACTTC. It specifies CASSQGLGETQYF.

The chain links TRBV5-1 to TRBJ2-1; the D is unclear. CDR1 is SGHRS, CDR2 YFSETQ, per germline. The CDR3 loop spans 17 amino acids. The ends were cut back, 0 bases at V and 0 bases at J, with 13 bases in the middle. The CDR3 bases are TGCGCCAGCAGCTTGGGGCGTAGCCTAAGCTCCTACAATGAGCAGTTCTTC. Its translation: CASSLGRSLSSYNEQFF. The whole variable domain, filled in from reference TRBV5-1 and TRBJ2-1, reads KAGVTQTPRYLIKTRGQQVTLSCSPISGHRSVSWYQQTPGQGLQFLFEYFSETQRNKGNFPGRFSGRQFSNSRSEMNVSTLELGDSALYLCASSLGRSLSSYNEQFFGPGTRLTVL.